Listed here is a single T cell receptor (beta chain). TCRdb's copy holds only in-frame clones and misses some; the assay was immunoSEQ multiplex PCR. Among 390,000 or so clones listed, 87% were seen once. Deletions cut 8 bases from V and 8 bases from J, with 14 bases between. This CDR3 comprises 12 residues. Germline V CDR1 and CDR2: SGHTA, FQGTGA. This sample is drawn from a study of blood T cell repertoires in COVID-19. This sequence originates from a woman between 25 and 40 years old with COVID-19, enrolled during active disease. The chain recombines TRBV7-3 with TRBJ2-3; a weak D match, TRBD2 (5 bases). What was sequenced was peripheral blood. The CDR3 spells CASGLIGGTQYF. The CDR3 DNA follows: TGTGCCAGCGGGTTGATCGGAGGTACGCAGTATTTT.